These T cell receptor beta chains were read from a single sample in a study of blood T cell repertoires in COVID-19. TCRdb's copy holds only in-frame clones and misses some; the assay was immunoSEQ multiplex PCR. The table records approximately 160,000 clones, around four fifths of them present only once. Material: peripheral blood. The receptors stem from a woman aged 60-75 years with acute or convalescent COVID-19. Each CDR3 is given with its conserved first and last residue. The D gene is left open where the match is weak. Expanded clones get a size class; other rows say once, few or many, or leave the size out.

size: .
J: TRBJ1-2
V: TRBV14
D: .
DNA: TGTGCCAGCAGCCAGAGCGTTGACAGAATAACACCTAACTATGGCTACACCTTC
CDR3: CASSQSVDRITPNYGYTF

size: .
J: TRBJ2-3
V: TRBV7-2
D: .
DNA: TGTGCCAGCAGCCCTATGGGGGGTACAGATACGCAGTATTTT
CDR3: CASSPMGGTDTQYF

size: .
J: TRBJ2-5
V: TRBV15
D: TRBD2
DNA: TGTGCCACCAGCTCCCGTTCTAGCGGGGACTACCAAGAGACCCAGTACTTC
CDR3: CATSSRSSGDYQETQYF

size: .
J: TRBJ1-1
V: TRBV18
D: TRBD1
DNA: TGTGCCAGCTCACTCTTGACAGGGGACACTGAAGCTTTCTTT
CDR3: CASSLLTGDTEAFF

size: few
J: TRBJ1-1
V: TRBV2
D: TRBD1
DNA: TGTGCCAGCAGGGGATCGGGACAGCCGAACACTGAAGCTTTCTTT
CDR3: CASRGSGQPNTEAFF

size: .
J: TRBJ2-2
V: TRBV7-6
D: TRBD1
DNA: TGTGCCAGCAGTTCTCTACAGGGGGTAAGGGCCCCCGCGAACACCGGGGAGCTGTTTTTT
CDR3: CASSSLQGVRAPANTGELFF

size: .
J: TRBJ2-1
V: TRBV24-1
D: TRBD1
DNA: TGTGCCACCGGACGGACAGGGTTGATGAGTGAGCAGTTCTTC
CDR3: CATGRTGLMSEQFF

size: .
J: TRBJ1-5
V: TRBV11-2
D: .
DNA: TGTGCCAGCAGCACACAGGGTAGTCAGCCCCAGCATTTT
CDR3: CASSTQGSQPQHF

size: .
J: TRBJ2-7
V: TRBV18
D: .
DNA: TGTGCCAGCTCACCGCCGGACAGATACTCCTACGAGCAGTACTTC
CDR3: CASSPPDRYSYEQYF

size: .
J: TRBJ2-7
V: TRBV29-1
D: .
DNA: TGCAGCGCTACAGACACCGCCTACGAGCAGTACTTC
CDR3: CSATDTAYEQYF

size: .
J: TRBJ2-4
V: TRBV7-9
D: TRBD1
DNA: TGTGCCAGCAGCTTACGTCGTAGTGAGGGGGCCGGCAAAAACATTCAGTACTTC
CDR3: CASSLRRSEGAGKNIQYF

size: .
J: TRBJ2-3
V: TRBV30
D: .
DNA: TGTGCCTGGAGTGTACTTGGGCGTACAGATACGCAGTATTTT
CDR3: CAWSVLGRTDTQYF

size: .
J: TRBJ1-2
V: TRBV19
D: TRBD1
DNA: TGTGCCAGTAGTAGGGTGGACAGGAACTATGGCTACACCTTC
CDR3: CASSRVDRNYGYTF

size: .
J: TRBJ1-5
V: TRBV9
D: .
DNA: TGTGCCAGCAGTCTGGACAGTAGCAATCAGCCCCAGCATTTT
CDR3: CASSLDSSNQPQHF

size: .
J: TRBJ1-2
V: TRBV19
D: TRBD1
DNA: TGTGCCAGTAGAAACACAGGGGAAGATGGCTACACCTTC
CDR3: CASRNTGEDGYTF

size: .
J: TRBJ2-2
V: TRBV7-7
D: TRBD1
DNA: TGTGCTAGCAGCTTACGTCCCGGGACAGGGAACACCGGGGAGCTGTTTTTT
CDR3: CASSLRPGTGNTGELFF

size: .
J: TRBJ1-5
V: TRBV10-3
D: .
DNA: TGTGCCATCAGTGATCTACAGGGCAATCAGCCCCAGCATTTT
CDR3: CAISDLQGNQPQHF

size: .
J: TRBJ2-7
V: TRBV29-1
D: TRBD1
DNA: TGCAGCACCGGGACAGGGGGGCGGGAGCAGTACTTC
CDR3: CSTGTGGREQYF

size: .
J: TRBJ1-1
V: TRBV6-2/TRBV6-3
D: TRBD1
DNA: TGTGCCAGCAGTTACTCCCAGGGGGAGAGAGCTTTCTTT
CDR3: CASSYSQGERAFF

size: once
J: TRBJ1-1
V: TRBV5-1
D: TRBD1
DNA: TGCGCCAGCAGCTTGGGGACAGGGGGCGCGAGAACTGAAGCTTTCTTT
CDR3: CASSLGTGGARTEAFF

size: .
J: TRBJ2-5
V: TRBV5-1
D: .
DNA: TGCGCCAGCAGCACATCCTCCGGGACACTTTCGAAAGAGACCCAGTACTTC
CDR3: CASSTSSGTLSKETQYF

size: .
J: TRBJ2-1
V: TRBV13
D: .
DNA: TGTGCCAGCAGCTCCCCCGTTGTGAGCTCCTACAATGAGCAGTTCTTC
CDR3: CASSSPVVSSYNEQFF

size: .
J: TRBJ1-4
V: TRBV11-2
D: .
DNA: TGTGCCAGCAGCTTACTGGGGGGGGCGTCTAATGAAAAACTGTTTTTT
CDR3: CASSLLGGASNEKLFF

size: .
J: TRBJ2-7
V: TRBV14
D: TRBD1
DNA: TGTGCCAGCAGCCAAGCTTTTGGGACAGGGGGACCCTACGAGCAGTACTTC
CDR3: CASSQAFGTGGPYEQYF

size: .
J: TRBJ2-5
V: TRBV27
D: .
DNA: TGTGCCAGCAGTTGGGCAGGGGCTTGGGAGACCCAGTACTTC
CDR3: CASSWAGAWETQYF

size: .
J: TRBJ1-1
V: TRBV4-3
D: TRBD1
DNA: TGCGCCAGCAGCCAAGTCGGACAGGGTGGTACTGAAGCTTTCTTT
CDR3: CASSQVGQGGTEAFF